At least ten counts were recorded for the clone carrying this T cell receptor (beta chain). Its antigen is as yet unknown. Axillary draining lymph nodes of breast cancer patients supplied the node samples. V was trimmed by 3 bases and J by 2 bases, leaving 16 bases between them. The CDR3 covers 16 residues. Germline V lookup: CDR1 LGHNT, CDR2 FRNRAP. The sample originates from a study of breast tumors, draining lymph nodes, adjacent tissues. General study results and limits: Luminal-like breast cancer showed significantly higher tumor–nontumor repertoire similarity than basal-like. Findings are consistent with lymph node origin and intratumoral expansion of most tumor T cells.

TCRdb redid the calling of the multiplex PCR reads with MiXCR, one entry per CDR3 protein. Of under 250,000 distinct CDR3 sequences detected, roughly 32% appear once; the ten largest clones hold 1.4%. The clonotype originates from a female donor with breast cancer. Some clones in this sample may be carry-over from other donors' samples. V usage is TRBV12-5 and J usage is TRBJ2-5; D may be TRBD1 or TRBD2 (5 bases each). The material sequenced was axillary lymph node tissue. The CDR3 here is CASGFTPGTRQETQYF. The DNA for the CDR3 is TGTGCTAGTGGTTTCACCCCCGGGACCCGACAAGAGACCCAGTACTTC.